This is a list of T cell receptor beta chains from one sample in a study of T cell changes during pregnancy in multiple sclerosis. Only in-frame clones appear in the TCRdb table, and some are missing; sequencing was by immunoSEQ multiplex PCR. The sample carries about 80,000 clones, under 95% recorded once. The sample was peripheral blood, taken after pregnancy. The source of these receptors is a female donor in good health, enrolled as a control in a pregnancy study. Both conserved end residues are part of each CDR3. The D gene is left open where the match is weak. The size of a clone is reported for some rows only, either as once, few or many, or as a class for expanded clones.

V	D	length	J	size	CDR3	DNA
TRBV6-4	NA	15	TRBJ2-1	NA	CASSDSSQGNNEQFF	TGTGCCAGCAGTGACTCGAGTCAGGGTAACAATGAGCAGTTCTTC
TRBV5-8	TRBD2	16	TRBJ2-5	NA	CASSLGTSGREETQYF	TGTGCCAGCAGCCTAGGGACTAGCGGGAGAGAGGAGACCCAGTACTTC
TRBV30	TRBD1	15	TRBJ2-7	NA	CAWSAGGQGGYEQYF	TGTGCCTGGAGCGCAGGGGGACAGGGGGGATACGAGCAGTACTTC
TRBV19	NA	13	TRBJ1-4	NA	CASSVRRGEKLFF	TGTGCCAGTAGCGTACGGAGGGGTGAAAAACTGTTTTTT
TRBV19	TRBD1	15	TRBJ2-3	NA	CASRRTGYGTDTQYF	TGTGCCAGTAGACGGACAGGGTATGGGACAGATACGCAGTATTTT
TRBV30	NA	14	TRBJ2-1	few	CAWSEDSYYNEQFF	TGTGCCTGGAGTGAGGACAGTTATTACAATGAGCAGTTCTTC
TRBV4-3	NA	15	TRBJ2-3	NA	CASSQFLGQRDTQYF	TGCGCCAGCAGCCAGTTCTTGGGGCAGAGGGATACGCAGTATTTT
TRBV27	TRBD2	15	TRBJ2-7	once	CASRTSGPNTYEQYF	TGTGCCAGCAGGACTAGCGGACCTAATACCTACGAGCAGTACTTC
TRBV9	NA	13	TRBJ2-5	NA	CASSVGQLETQYF	TGTGCCAGCAGCGTTGGGCAGTTGGAGACCCAGTACTTC
TRBV9	NA	13	TRBJ2-7	NA	CASSAGLSYEQYF	TGTGCCAGCAGCGCGGGACTTAGCTACGAGCAGTACTTC
TRBV5-6	TRBD1	15	TRBJ1-6	NA	CASSLETGSNSPLHF	TGTGCCAGCAGCTTGGAGACAGGGTCCAATTCACCCCTCCACTTT
TRBV5-1	TRBD1	14	TRBJ2-7	NA	CASSSTGESYEQYF	TGCGCCAGCAGCTCGACAGGGGAGTCCTACGAGCAGTACTTC
TRBV30	NA	15	TRBJ1-1	NA	CAWSLDSRLNTEAFF	TGTGCCTGGAGTTTAGACTCCCGCTTGAACACTGAAGCTTTCTTT
TRBV7-2	TRBD2	17	TRBJ2-7	NA	CASSSRPTSGGAYEQYF	TGTGCCAGCAGCTCCAGACCTACTAGCGGGGGGGCCTACGAGCAGTACTTC
TRBV6-1	NA	13	TRBJ1-1	once	CASSDSLNTEAFF	TGTGCCAGCAGCGACAGCTTAAACACTGAAGCTTTCTTT
TRBV7-6	NA	14	TRBJ2-7	NA	CASSSLSSSYEQYF	TGTGCCAGCAGCTCCCTTTCCAGCTCCTACGAGCAGTACTTC
TRBV18	NA	14	TRBJ2-5	NA	CASLASLVQETQYF	TGTGCCAGCCTAGCAAGTTTGGTGCAAGAGACCCAGTACTTC
TRBV27	NA	15	TRBJ1-5	NA	CASSLRLVSNQPQHF	TGTGCCAGCAGTTTACGGTTGGTGAGCAATCAGCCCCAGCATTTT
TRBV7-9	TRBD1	17	TRBJ2-1	NA	CASSRGGWGQDYNEQFF	TGTGCCAGCAGCCGAGGGGGTTGGGGACAGGATTACAATGAGCAGTTCTTC
TRBV2	NA	14	TRBJ1-1	NA	CASSDADIAPEAFF	TGTGCCAGCAGTGACGCGGACATTGCCCCTGAAGCTTTCTTT
TRBV7-7	TRBD2	15	TRBJ2-7	NA	CASSLGVGGGYEQYF	TGTGCTAGCAGCTTAGGCGTAGGCGGGGGATATGAGCAGTACTTC
TRBV19	NA	15	TRBJ1-5	NA	CASSYFPRGDQPQHF	TGTGCCAGTAGCTACTTTCCCCGGGGGGATCAGCCCCAGCATTTT
TRBV6-5	NA	13	TRBJ2-7	few	CASQDSESYEQYF	TGTGCCAGCCAAGATAGCGAATCCTACGAGCAGTACTTC
TRBV7-2	TRBD2	14	TRBJ2-5	NA	CASRSPSGQETQYF	TGTGCCAGCAGATCCCCTAGCGGTCAAGAGACCCAGTACTTC
TRBV11-2	NA	15	TRBJ2-6	NA	CASPDWGSGANVLTF	TGTGCCAGCCCCGATTGGGGCAGCGGGGCCAACGTCCTGACTTTC
TRBV7-9	TRBD1	14	TRBJ1-1	few	CASSLQGVRTEAFF	TGTGCCAGCAGCTTGCAGGGGGTGCGCACTGAAGCTTTCTTT
TRBV4-2	TRBD2	16	TRBJ2-3	NA	CASSHSSAGGTDTQYF	TGTGCCAGCAGCCATTCATCGGCGGGGGGAACAGATACGCAGTATTTT
TRBV28	TRBD2	13	TRBJ2-7	NA	CATELAGVYEQYF	TGTGCCACCGAACTAGCGGGAGTATACGAGCAGTACTTC
TRBV7-2	NA	15	TRBJ1-4	NA	CASSLEGRVREKLFF	TGTGCCAGCAGCTTAGAGGGCAGGGTACGTGAAAAACTGTTTTTT
TRBV2	TRBD2	16	TRBJ2-4	NA	CASSGTGTSVKNIQYF	TGTGCCAGCAGTGGTACCGGGACTAGCGTAAAAAACATTCAGTACTTC
TRBV11-2	TRBD2	17	TRBJ2-7	NA	CASSPLYAGGSLYEQYF	TGTGCCAGCAGCCCTTTATACGCGGGGGGTTCACTCTACGAGCAGTACTTC
TRBV19	TRBD1	12	TRBJ1-2	NA	CAGHRGDYGYTF	TGTGCCGGACACAGGGGAGACTATGGCTACACCTTC
TRBV6-1	TRBD1	13	TRBJ1-1	NA	CASRLAGGAEAFF	TGTGCCAGCAGGTTAGCAGGGGGTGCTGAAGCTTTCTTT
TRBV7-3	TRBD2	15	TRBJ2-5	NA	CASSLWTGEGETQYF	TGTGCCAGCAGCTTATGGACGGGGGAGGGAGAGACCCAGTACTTC
TRBV4-3	NA	13	TRBJ2-7	NA	CASSLGHHYEQYF	TGCGCCAGCAGTTTGGGACACCACTACGAGCAGTACTTC
TRBV7-8	TRBD2	17	TRBJ2-3	NA	CASSPGGLGLSTDTQYF	TGTGCCAGCAGTCCGGGGGGTTTGGGGCTAAGCACAGATACGCAGTATTTT
TRBV21-1	NA	17	TRBJ2-7	NA	CASSKVPPGLAGHEQYF	TGTGCCAGCAGCAAAGTTCCACCGGGACTAGCGGGACACGAGCAGTACTTC
TRBV4-1	NA	16	TRBJ2-5	NA	CASSQDRGSYVETQYF	TGCGCCAGCAGCCAAGATCGGGGATCATATGTGGAGACCCAGTACTTC
TRBV7-3	NA	13	TRBJ1-6	NA	CASSLDSNSPLHF	TGTGCCAGCAGCTTAGACAGTAATTCACCCCTCCACTTT
TRBV27	NA	15	TRBJ2-5	NA	CASSLSGGYQETQYF	TGTGCCAGCAGTTTATCGGGGGGATACCAAGAGACCCAGTACTTC
TRBV2	NA	15	TRBJ2-3	NA	CASSDGLARTDTQYF	TGTGCCAGCAGTGATGGGCTGGCCCGCACAGATACGCAGTATTTT
TRBV28	NA	21	TRBJ2-4	NA	CASSLSLLRKGPDSAKNIQYF	TGTGCCAGCAGTTTAAGTCTGTTGAGGAAAGGCCCCGACTCAGCCAAAAACATTCAGTACTTC
TRBV7-7	TRBD2	16	TRBJ2-3	NA	CASSLFSSGVGDTQYF	TGTGCTAGCAGCTTATTCTCTAGCGGGGTAGGAGATACGCAGTATTTT
TRBV19	NA	13	TRBJ2-7	NA	CASSTSGNYEQYF	TGTGCCAGTAGTACCTCCGGGAACTACGAGCAGTACTTC
TRBV29-1	NA	14	TRBJ2-1	NA	CSVGRERRGNEQFF	TGCAGCGTGGGGCGGGAGCGGAGGGGGAATGAGCAGTTCTTC
TRBV4-1	NA	19	TRBJ2-3	NA	CASTPTPPHRDTLTDTQYF	TGCGCCAGCACCCCAACCCCCCCACACAGGGATACGCTCACAGATACGCAGTATTTT
TRBV19	TRBD1	15	TRBJ2-2	NA	CASNEGAGGTGELFF	TGTGCCAGTAATGAGGGGGCCGGTGGGACCGGGGAGCTGTTTTTT
TRBV7-2	NA	16	TRBJ2-7	NA	CASSFIGGASSYEQYF	TGTGCCAGCAGCTTCATTGGCGGGGCCAGCTCCTACGAGCAGTACTTC
TRBV7-3	TRBD1	15	TRBJ1-5	NA	CASSLNRTGHQPQHF	TGTGCCAGCAGCTTAAACCGGACAGGTCATCAGCCCCAGCATTTT
TRBV18	NA	15	TRBJ2-3	NA	CASSPGAPVPDTQYF	TGTGCCAGCTCGCCGGGAGCGCCGGTCCCAGATACGCAGTATTTT
TRBV28	TRBD1	16	TRBJ2-7	NA	CASSFHLGQLSYEQYF	TGTGCCAGCAGTTTCCACCTGGGACAGTTATCCTACGAGCAGTACTTC